Shown below are 20 T cell receptor beta chains from a single sample sequenced in a study of blood T cells in healthy people across ages. A second PCR of roughly 7 to 11 cycles used a sample-barcoded 5' primer and a J-beta primer mix. TCRdb fed the 5' RACE reads into MiXCR, producing one record per CDR3 protein. The sample shows 1.5 million to 2 million distinct CDR3 sequences, around 48% of them seen only once. The sequenced sample was blood. Receptor source: a woman in her 40s in good health.

This clonotype was counted between two and nine times. The chain recombines TRBV7-2 with TRBJ2-5; 9 bases match TRBD2. The CDR3 is made up of 12 amino acids. Germline lookup yields CDR1 SGHTA and CDR2 FQGNSA. The trim removed 11 bases at V and 4 bases at J, leaving 5 bases unmatched. The CDR3 region has the DNA TGTGCCGCGGGGGGGCCTCGAGAGACCCAGTACTTC. The encoded protein is CAAGGPRETQYF.

In its sample, this clonotype was seen a few times. A read error may account for a junction end that differs from germline. The chain carries TRBV9 and TRBJ2-3; D possibly uses TRBD1 or TRBD2 (7 bases each). The CDR3 has 16 residues. Germline V gene data show CDR1 as SGDLS and CDR2 as YYNGEE. CDR3 sequence: CASSAPRQGGTDTRYF. For the CDR3, the DNA is TGTGCCAGCAGCGCCCCACGACAGGGAGGGACAGATACGCGGTATTTT.

The chain is built from TRBV20-1 and TRBJ1-5, with TRBD1 as a possible D gene (6 bases). The CDR3 totals 11 residues. Germline loops: CDR1 DFQATT, CDR2 SNEGSKA (reference sequence). V lost 3 bases to trimming and J lost 14 bases, with 14 bases between them. The CDR3 reads CSASLRDNEHF. The CDR3 nucleotides are TGCAGTGCTAGCCTCCGGGACAACGAGCATTTT.

The rearrangement joins TRBV5-1 to TRBJ2-4; D unresolved. CDR3 size: 16 residues. The germline V and J ends were trimmed by 5 bases and 0 bases, with 15 bases remaining between them. Germline loops: CDR1 SGHRS, CDR2 YFSETQ. The CDR3 protein is CASSSQCGLAKNIQYF. In DNA form, the CDR3 reads TGCGCCAGCAGTTCTCAGTGCGGCTTAGCCAAAAACATTCAGTACTTC.

This clonotype came up a few times. The chain employs TRBV7-9 and TRBJ2-1, with 7 positions matching TRBD1. Looked up from germline, CDR1 is SEHNR and CDR2 is FQNEAQ (reference sequence). The V and J ends lost 5 bases and 4 bases, in that order; junction bases with no gene match: 5. The CDR3 is 14 amino acids. CDR3 nucleotide sequence: TGTGCCAGCAGCCCGTCGACAGGGTACAATGAGCAGTTCTTC. Translation: CASSPSTGYNEQFF.

The chain's CDR3 is CSASAQGKAKNIQYF. The CDR3 region has the DNA TGCAGTGCTAGTGCACAGGGTAAAGCCAAAAACATTCAGTACTTC. The chain combines TRBV20-1 with TRBJ2-4; a weak D match, TRBD1 (6 bases). V lost 3 bases to trimming and J lost 0 bases, with 12 bases between them. Germline CDR1 reads DFQATT; CDR2 reads SNEGSKA (reference sequence). CDR3 length: 15 amino acids.

The chain couples TRBV6-5 to TRBJ1-1, with D unclear. The CDR3 runs 16 residues. V was clipped by 5 bases and J by 0 bases, with 16 bases between them. The germline gives CDR1 MNHEY, CDR2 SVGAGI. CDR3: CASSPPMRALNTEAFF. CDR3 coding DNA: TGTGCCAGCAGTCCACCAATGAGGGCCCTGAACACTGAAGCTTTCTTT.

V usage is TRBV2 and J usage is TRBJ2-5; the match to TRBD2 covers 13 bases. The CDR3 totals 18 residues. The V segment lost 3 bases and the J segment 2 bases; nucleotides outside the gene matches: 9. Germline V gene sequence: CDR1 SNHLY, CDR2 FYNNEI. The DNA for the CDR3 is TGTGCCAGCAGTGATGGGACTAGCGGGGCGTTCGCACAAGAGACCCAGTACTTC. It specifies CASSDGTSGAFAQETQYF.

The genes are TRBV4-2 and TRBJ1-1, with D tentatively TRBD1 (5 bases). Trimming cost V 3 bases and J 5 bases, with 13 bases left between them. Germline CDR1 and CDR2: LGHNA and YNFKEQ. This CDR3 region has 14 residues. CDR3 sequence: CASSHLSRETEAFF. DNA of the CDR3: TGTGCCAGCAGCCATCTGAGCAGGGAGACTGAAGCTTTCTTT.

The chain combines TRBV27 with TRBJ2-3; TRBD2 matches at 8 bases. Germline V lookup: CDR1 MNHEY, CDR2 SMNVEV (reference sequence). This CDR3 is 16 amino acids long. The J segment lost 6 bases and the V segment lost 7 bases, leaving 15 bases of the junction unmatched. The CDR3 here is CASNTRAGATLDTQYF. The CDR3, as DNA: TGTGCCAGCAATACCAGAGCGGGGGCTACCCTGGATACGCAGTATTTT.

V is TRBV7-3 and J is TRBJ2-1, with 7 positions matching TRBD1. The J segment lost 5 bases and the V segment lost 5 bases, leaving 9 bases of the junction unmatched. The CDR3 is 15 residues long. Germline values: CDR1 SGHTA, CDR2 FQGTGA. The chain's CDR3 is CASSLDREPHNEQFF. Written as DNA, the CDR3 is TGTGCCAGCAGCCTCGACAGGGAGCCTCACAATGAGCAGTTCTTC.

V and J are TRBV7-2 and TRBJ2-1, with 7 bases matching TRBD1. The germline CDR1 and CDR2 sequences are SGHTA and FQGNSA. This CDR3 is built from 15 residues. With 1 base clipped from V and 9 bases from J, the junction kept 9 bases outside the gene matches. CDR3 nucleotide sequence: TGTGCCAGCAGCTTAGGACAGGGCTGGAACAGTGAGCAGTTCTTC. Translating it yields CASSLGQGWNSEQFF. The complete variable domain, with remaining parts taken from reference TRBV7-2 and TRBJ2-1, reads GAGVSQSPSNKVTEKGKDVELRCDPISGHTALYWYRQSLGQGLEFLIYFQGNSAPDKSGLPSDRFSAERTGGSVSTLTIQRTQQEDSAVYLCASSLGQGWNSEQFFGPGTRLTVL.

This clonotype has only a few counts. The chain links TRBV6-1 to TRBJ1-2; D not certain. The CDR3 loop spans 11 amino acids. Trimming took off 10 bases at V and 4 bases at J, with 10 bases between the two ends. Germline lookup yields CDR1 MNHNS and CDR2 SASEGT. CDR3 residues: CATQAAYGYTF. CDR3 sequence (DNA): TGTGCCACCCAGGCTGCCTATGGCTACACCTTC.

This clonotype was picked up a small number of times. The chain employs TRBV2 and TRBJ1-6; D possibly corresponds to TRBD1 (5 bases). Germline CDR1 SNHLY, CDR2 FYNNEI. V gave up 6 bases and J gave up 7 bases, with 16 bases separating them. The CDR3 totals 15 residues. The CDR3 DNA reads TGTGCCAGCAGGCCGAACGGGGACGGCAATTCACCCCTCCACTTT. Residues: CASRPNGDGNSPLHF.

Note on this clonotype: A read error may produce the germline difference seen at one junction end. This rearrangement joins TRBV12-3 or TRBV12-4 to TRBJ2-7; D may be TRBD2 (6 bases). This CDR3 spans 15 amino acids. Here the CDR3 reads CASSLGGVTSHEQYF. DNA of the CDR3: TGTGCCAGCAGTTTAGGGGGGGTGACCTCCCACGAGCAGTACTTC.

The rearrangement joins TRBV18 to TRBJ1-5; D is ambiguous. V was clipped by 1 base and J by 7 bases, with 14 bases between them. The CDR3 totals 15 residues. Germline V gene data show CDR1 as KGHSH and CDR2 as LQKENI. The CDR3 DNA follows: TGTGCCAGCTCACCACAACCGAGTCGGTACCAGCCCCAGCATTTT. Residues: CASSPQPSRYQPQHF.

Only one count was recorded for this clonotype. The V gene is TRBV27, the J gene TRBJ2-3; D gene uncertain. V lost 6 bases, J lost 4 bases, and 14 bases lay in between. The germline CDR1 and CDR2 sequences are MNHEY and SMNVEV (reference sequence). The CDR3 length is 14 residues. The CDR3 sequence: CASSQVSEADTQYF. The CDR3, as DNA: TGTGCCAGCAGCCAAGTTTCCGAGGCAGATACGCAGTATTTT.

On this clonotype itself: This may stem from a read error, because a much larger clone lies one nucleotide away. V usage is TRBV9 and J usage is TRBJ1-2; D is unresolved. CDR1 SGDLS and CDR2 YYNGEE come from the germline V gene. The CDR3 is 14 residues long. Deletions cut 4 bases from V and 4 bases from J, with 14 bases between. The CDR3 region is CASSSAPGTYGYTF. DNA for the CDR3: TGTGCCAGCAGCTCGGCCCCAGGAACCTATGGCTACACCTTC.

The V and J genes are TRBV24-1 and TRBJ2-5, with TRBD2 identical over 9 bases. Germline V CDR1 and CDR2: KGHDR, SFDVKD. The CDR3 runs to 15 residues. The J segment lost 3 bases and the V segment lost 3 bases, leaving 4 bases of the junction unmatched. CDR3 loop: CATSDMASGKETQYF. Here the CDR3 DNA reads TGTGCCACCAGTGATATGGCTAGCGGGAAAGAGACCCAGTACTTC.

V and J are TRBV29-1 and TRBJ1-4, with 8 bases identical to TRBD1. The CDR3 runs 13 residues. The J segment lost 3 bases and the V segment lost 7 bases, leaving 4 bases of the junction unmatched. Germline V gene lookup returns CDR1 SQVTM and CDR2 ANQGSEA. CDR3 protein: CSGGQGPNEKLFF. Here the CDR3 DNA reads TGCAGCGGTGGACAGGGACCTAATGAAAAACTGTTTTTT.